Below are 31 T cell receptor beta chains sequenced from a single sample in a study of post-analysis software for immune sequencing data. Study-level results: Five TRBV segments were more frequent in patients than controls; TRBV5-6, TRBV5-1 and TRBV20-1 belonged to this group.

TCR beta cDNA libraries had unique molecular identifiers. Each CDR3 protein is one row after TCRdb ran MiXCR on the PCR reads. The table shows more than 450,000 distinct CDR3 sequences, with around 40% occurring only once. Their cognate antigens are unknown. The sample taken for sequencing was blood. These receptors were obtained from a girl aged 10 to 17 with multiple sclerosis.

The chain couples TRBV10-2 to TRBJ2-3; D may be TRBD2 (6 bases). V was pared by 8 bases and J by 3 bases, with 18 bases between. This CDR3 contains 15 residues. Per germline, CDR1 WSHSY and CDR2 SAAADI. CDR3 amino acids: CASGRLGTGTDTQYF. The DNA of the CDR3 is TGCGCCAGCGGTAGACTAGGTACTGGGACAGATACGCAGTATTTT.

The chain couples TRBV12-3 or TRBV12-4 to TRBJ1-1; no firm D call. The CDR3 covers 13 residues. Trimming took off 3 bases at V and 5 bases at J, with 10 bases between the two ends. The CDR3: CASSFGWGTEAFF. In nucleotides, the CDR3 is TGTGCCAGCAGTTTTGGGTGGGGAACTGAAGCTTTCTTT.

In this sample, this clonotype turned up a few times. This rearrangement joins TRBV12-3 or TRBV12-4 to TRBJ2-6; D is perhaps TRBD1 (5 bases). V was trimmed by 2 bases and J by 2 bases, leaving 7 bases between them. CDR3 size: 15 residues. CDR3 protein: CASSLSGTGANVLTF. Here the CDR3 DNA reads TGTGCCAGCAGTTTATCAGGGACTGGGGCCAACGTCCTGACTTTC.

V usage is TRBV10-3 and J usage is TRBJ2-4; 8 nucleotides align to TRBD1. The trim removed 5 bases at V and 7 bases at J, leaving 10 bases unmatched. Germline CDR1 reads ENHRY; CDR2 reads SYGVKD. The CDR3 has 15 residues. The CDR3 loop reads CAISWKTGGPNIQYF. CDR3 in DNA: TGTGCCATCAGTTGGAAAACAGGGGGTCCGAACATTCAGTACTTC.

This rearrangement joins TRBV12-3 or TRBV12-4 to TRBJ2-3, with D tentatively TRBD2 (7 bases). Trimming cost V 5 bases and J 3 bases, with 18 bases left between them. This CDR3 region has 16 residues. The CDR3 protein is CASSPGGRGGTDTQYF. CDR3 bases: TGTGCCAGCAGTCCCGGGGGGCGGGGTGGTACAGATACGCAGTATTTT.

This clonotype was detected only a few times. The chain links TRBV7-9 to TRBJ2-5; unclear D gene. Trimming took 4 bases from V and 5 from J, leaving 8 bases between them. This CDR3 is built from 12 residues. CDR1 is SEHNR, CDR2 FQNEAQ, per germline (reference sequence). In DNA form, the CDR3 reads TGTGCCAGCAGCTCCTCACCCGAGACCCAGTACTTC. Its protein is CASSSSPETQYF.

This chain links TRBV12-3 or TRBV12-4 with TRBJ2-1, with TRBD2 identical over 7 bases. This CDR3 is 14 amino acids long. The trim removed 5 bases at V and 6 bases at J, leaving 7 bases unmatched. The CDR3 region is CASSIRDYLNEQFF. In DNA, the CDR3 is TGTGCCAGCAGTATCCGGGACTACCTCAATGAGCAGTTCTTC.

The V gene is TRBV6-1, the J gene TRBJ2-7; D tentatively fits TRBD1 or TRBD2 (6 bases each). V lost 3 bases to trimming and J lost 0 bases, with 12 bases between them. The germline V gene encodes CDR1 MNHNS and CDR2 SASEGT. The CDR3 extends over 15 amino acids. CDR3 nucleotides: TGTGCCAGCAGTGACCGCGGGGACATCTCCTACGAGCAGTACTTC. Protein product: CASSDRGDISYEQYF.

The chain uses TRBV7-9 and TRBJ1-1, with D perhaps matching TRBD1 (5 bases). Per the germline V gene, CDR1 is SEHNR and CDR2 is FQNEAQ (reference sequence). Deletions cut 1 base from V and 5 bases from J, with 11 bases between. This CDR3 has 14 residues. The CDR3 DNA reads as TGTGCCAGCAGCTTAGAAGAAAGGGGTACTGAAGCTTTCTTT. Translated: CASSLEERGTEAFF. Filled out from reference TRBV7-9 and TRBJ1-1, the complete variable domain reads DTGVSQNPRHKITKRGQNVTFRCDPISEHNRLYWYRQTLGQGPEFLTYFQNEAQLEKSRLLSDRFSAERPKGSFSTLEIQRTEQGDSAMYLCASSLEERGTEAFFGQGTRLTVV.

The chain carries TRBV20-1 and TRBJ2-1; 11 nucleotides match TRBD2. The CDR3 has 15 amino acids. CDR1 is DFQATT, CDR2 SNEGSKA, per germline (reference sequence). V trimming: 6 bases; J trimming: 8 bases; junction bases outside the gene matches: 12. DNA for the CDR3: TGCAGTGCCCCACTAGCGGGGGACTCTTGGGATGAGCAGTTCTTC. Its translation is CSAPLAGDSWDEQFF.

The V gene is TRBV5-1, the J gene TRBJ2-3; maybe TRBD2 (5 bases). The CDR3 contains 15 residues. Germline CDR1 SGHRS, CDR2 YFSETQ. The germline V and J ends were trimmed by 4 bases and 2 bases, with 14 bases remaining between them. The CDR3 DNA sequence: TGCGCCAGCAGCCCGCCAGCGGATAACACAGATACGCAGTATTTT. Its translation: CASSPPADNTDTQYF.

This clonotype has only a few counts. The rearrangement joins TRBV6-1 to TRBJ2-6, with D uncertain. The CDR3 covers 14 residues. Trimming took 4 bases from V and 0 from J, leaving 4 bases between them. Germline CDR1 MNHNS, CDR2 SASEGT. CDR3 DNA: TGTGCCAGCAGTGTCGCCTCTGGGGCCAACGTCCTGACTTTC. It translates to CASSVASGANVLTF.

This clonotype was seen only once. The chain uses TRBV4-1 and TRBJ2-5; tentatively, D is TRBD1 or TRBD2 (5 bases each). The length of the CDR3 is 17 residues. The V gene lost 1 base and the J gene lost 2 bases, with 17 bases spanning the gap. CDR1 is MGHRA and CDR2 is YSYEKL in the germline V gene. The CDR3 region has the DNA TGCGCCAGCAGCCAAGTCGGTGGGCCTGGGGGACAAGAGACCCAGTACTTC. It translates to CASSQVGGPGGQETQYF.

The chain has TRBV5-1 and TRBJ2-1; D is unresolved. Germline V gives CDR1 SGHRS, CDR2 YFSETQ. The V end lost 2 bases, the J end lost 9 bases, and 15 bases lay between the germline ends. The CDR3 loop spans 14 amino acids. CDR3 amino acids: CASSLNAYRGEQFF. CDR3 DNA: TGCGCCAGCAGCTTAAACGCCTATCGAGGTGAGCAGTTCTTC.

V is TRBV6-5 and J is TRBJ1-2; D not certain. Trimming stripped 0 bases from V and 4 bases from J, with 9 bases between. The CDR3 runs 14 residues. Per the germline V gene, CDR1 is MNHEY and CDR2 is SVGAGI. CDR3 DNA sequence: TGTGCCAGCAGTTACTCGCCGGACCTCTATGGCTACACCTTC. The encoded protein is CASSYSPDLYGYTF.

Points on this clonotype: Since the CDR3 does not end with the conserved phenylalanine or tryptophan, this likely comes from a read error. V gene TRBV20-1 combines with J gene TRBJ2-5; D is uncertain. CDR3 length: 16 residues. CDR1 is DFQATT and CDR2 is SNEGSKA in the germline V gene (reference sequence). Trimming shortened V by 1 base and J by 5 bases, and 20 bases separated the two germline ends. The CDR3 sequence: CSARASVSVGQETQYV. CDR3 coding DNA: TGCAGTGCTAGAGCTTCCGTTTCCGTCGGGCAGGAGACCCAGTACGTC.

This clonotype was counted a few times. The V call is TRBV6-6, the J call TRBJ2-7; D unresolved. The CDR3 loop spans 12 amino acids. The germline V gene encodes CDR1 MNHNY and CDR2 SVGAGI (reference sequence). Trimming shortened V by 8 bases and J by 2 bases, and 10 bases separated the two germline ends. In DNA form, the CDR3 reads TGTGCCAGCTCGTCCCAGGCCTACGAGCAGTACTTC. Its protein is CASSSQAYEQYF.

This clonotype was counted many times. The chain employs TRBV28 and TRBJ1-2; 9 nucleotides align to TRBD1. V lost 9 bases to trimming and J lost 3 bases; unmatched junction nucleotides: 5. Germline V gene sequence: CDR1 MDHEN, CDR2 SYDVKM. The CDR3 sequence is 13 residues long. CDR3 residues: CASLQGADYGYTF. In DNA, the CDR3 is TGTGCCAGTCTACAGGGGGCCGACTATGGCTACACCTTC.

J is TRBJ2-3 and V is TRBV29-1; TRBD1 aligns across 9 bases. The J segment lost 2 bases and the V segment lost 4 bases, leaving 4 bases of the junction unmatched. The CDR3 spans 14 residues. The germline gives CDR1 SQVTM, CDR2 ANQGSEA. The CDR3, as DNA: TGCAGCGTTGCCCGGGACAGGGTCACAGATACGCAGTATTTT. Translating gives CSVARDRVTDTQYF.

The rearrangement joins TRBV4-1 to TRBJ2-5; D is unresolved. The DNA matches TRBJ2-7 better at its end, which makes the J call doubtful. Per the germline V gene, CDR1 is MGHRA and CDR2 is YSYEKL. This CDR3 region has 16 residues. The CDR3 loop reads CASSQGSIAVTYEQYF. DNA of the CDR3: TGCGCCAGCAGCCAAGGCTCGATAGCTGTCACCTACGAGCAGTACTTC.

This rearrangement joins TRBV3-1 to TRBJ2-5; weak D call: TRBD2 (5 bases). The germline CDR1 and CDR2 sequences are LGHDT and YNNKEL (reference sequence). The V and J ends lost 0 bases and 1 base respectively, with 9 bases between them. The CDR3 consists of 15 residues. CDR3 loop: CASSQDRTSQETQYF. CDR3 sequence (DNA): TGTGCCAGCAGCCAAGATCGAACTAGCCAAGAGACCCAGTACTTC.

The chain combines TRBV25-1 with TRBJ2-7; 8 bases line up with TRBD1. The germline gives CDR1 MGHDK, CDR2 SYGVNS. Trimming removed 7 bases from V and 4 bases from J; junction bases left unmatched: 9. The CDR3 spans 14 residues. CDR3 in DNA: TGTGCCAGCACCGATGACAGGGGCGCGTACGAGCAGTACTTC. This sequence encodes CASTDDRGAYEQYF.

The J gene is TRBJ2-1, the V gene TRBV10-2; D perhaps matches TRBD2 (6 bases). This CDR3 has 12 amino acids. Trimming shortened V by 6 bases and J by 12 bases, and 15 bases separated the two germline ends. The V gene's germline CDR1 is WSHSY and CDR2 SAAADI. CDR3 amino acids: CASSAGKIGQFF. CDR3 sequence (DNA): TGCGCCAGCAGCGCGGGGAAAATAGGGCAGTTCTTC.

This clonotype was detected ten times or more. The J gene is TRBJ2-1, the V gene TRBV7-2, with D tentatively TRBD1 or TRBD2 (5 bases each). The CDR3 has 15 residues. Germline CDR1 SGHTA, CDR2 FQGNSA. V lost 5 bases and J lost 4, with 15 bases in between. Here the CDR3 DNA reads TGTGCCAGCAGCCCCTCGGGGACCCCATACAATGAGCAGTTCTTC. It specifies CASSPSGTPYNEQFF.

V usage is TRBV9 and J usage is TRBJ2-1; maybe TRBD2 (6 bases). Looked up from germline, CDR1 is SGDLS and CDR2 is YYNGEE. CDR3 size: 15 residues. The germline V and J ends were trimmed by 0 bases and 5 bases, with 12 bases remaining between them. The DNA for the CDR3 is TGTGCCAGCAGCGTAGAGGGAGGATCCAACAATGAGCAGTTCTTC. It translates to CASSVEGGSNNEQFF.

Remarks on this clonotype: At one end, the junction sequence differs from germline, possibly due to a read error. The chain links TRBV7-2 to TRBJ1-2, with 9 bases that match TRBD1. This CDR3 has 13 residues. Germline CDR1 SGHTA, CDR2 FQGNSA. This chain's CDR3 is CAGSSGQGRGYTF. CDR3 in DNA: TGTGCCGGCAGCTCGGGACAGGGAAGAGGCTACACCTTC.

Only a few counts were recorded for this clonotype. The chain combines TRBV5-1 with TRBJ2-7, with TRBD1 matching over 7 bases. The CDR3 consists of 17 residues. After removal of 2 bases from V and 0 bases from J, the junction contained 11 bases not matched to a gene. Germline values: CDR1 SGHRS, CDR2 YFSETQ. CDR3 region: CASSFKGDSPSSYEQYF. The CDR3 nucleotides read TGCGCCAGCAGCTTTAAAGGGGACAGTCCTAGCTCCTACGAGCAGTACTTC. The full variable domain, in which reference TRBV5-1 and TRBJ2-7 provide the parts outside the CDR3, is KAGVTQTPRYLIKTRGQQVTLSCSPISGHRSVSWYQQTPGQGLQFLFEYFSETQRNKGNFPGRFSGRQFSNSRSEMNVSTLELGDSALYLCASSFKGDSPSSYEQYFGPGTRLTVT.

The genes are TRBV7-8 and TRBJ1-6, with D possibly being TRBD1 (5 bases). Looked up from germline, CDR1 is SGHVS and CDR2 is FQNEAQ. Between the trimmed V and J ends, which lost 2 bases and 5 bases, there was a span of 16 bases. This CDR3 contains 17 residues. DNA for the CDR3: TGTGCCAGCAGCTTAACGACAGCAACACCTCATAATTCACCCCTCCACTTT. It yields the protein CASSLTTATPHNSPLHF.

The chain has TRBV5-1 and TRBJ1-4, with TRBD1 matching 8 bases. CDR3 length equals 15 residues. The V gene's germline CDR1 is SGHRS and CDR2 YFSETQ. Trimming cost V 4 bases and J 7 bases; bases outside gene matches: 9. CDR3 loop: CASSPDRVRGEKLFF. CDR3 in DNA: TGCGCCAGCAGCCCGGACAGGGTGAGGGGTGAAAAACTGTTTTTT. Full variable domain (outside the CDR3, taken from reference TRBV5-1 and TRBJ1-4): KAGVTQTPRYLIKTRGQQVTLSCSPISGHRSVSWYQQTPGQGLQFLFEYFSETQRNKGNFPGRFSGRQFSNSRSEMNVSTLELGDSALYLCASSPDRVRGEKLFFGSGTQLSVL.

This chain connects TRBV5-5 to TRBJ1-1; no reliable D call. This CDR3 spans 14 amino acids. Between the trimmed V and J ends, which lost 3 bases and 10 bases, there was a span of 19 bases. Germline CDR1 reads SGHKS; CDR2 reads YYEKEE (reference sequence). The CDR3 sequence: CASSSRSRRPIAFF. The CDR3 DNA reads TGTGCCAGCAGCTCCCGGTCCCGTCGCCCCATAGCTTTCTTT.

V gene TRBV6-1 combines with J gene TRBJ2-7; 13 bases map to TRBD2. The CDR3 spans 18 residues. The junction had 14 bases not matched to a gene; V was cut back by 3 bases and J by 6 bases. Per the germline V gene, CDR1 is MNHNS and CDR2 is SASEGT. The CDR3 spells CASSDAIDGLAGDREQYF. The CDR3, as DNA: TGTGCCAGCAGTGATGCGATTGATGGACTAGCGGGAGATCGCGAGCAGTACTTC.